This TCR beta chain stems from a study of T cells in Graves' hyperthyroidism and ophthalmopathy. Broader study findings: Among thyroid clonotypes expanded above 0.001, most also appeared in blood. The model predicted ophthalmopathy a median around six months before onset.

Looked up from germline, CDR1 is MGHDK and CDR2 is SYGVNS. The CDR3 totals 12 residues. The source material, RNA transcripts, was used to amplify TCR beta CDR3 regions. When the TCR CDR3 underwent first-round RT-PCR, the HTBI primer set was used. TCRdb reprocessed the multiplex PCR reads with MiXCR, giving one entry per CDR3 protein. Of a few hundred thousand distinct CDR3 sequences listed, about half are singletons. A word on this clonotype: Its antigen is not known.

It was considered stable Graves' hyperthyroidism when ophthalmopathy did not progress within 18 months. The material sequenced was peripheral blood or thyroid tissue (not recorded which). The receptor's source is a woman aged 18-29 years with Graves' hyperthyroidism. The chain recombines TRBV25-1 with TRBJ1-2; D gene uncertain. CDR3 loop: CASPSGGSGYTF. CDR3 sequence (DNA): TGTGCTAGCCCCTCAGGAGGGAGCGGCTACACCTTC.